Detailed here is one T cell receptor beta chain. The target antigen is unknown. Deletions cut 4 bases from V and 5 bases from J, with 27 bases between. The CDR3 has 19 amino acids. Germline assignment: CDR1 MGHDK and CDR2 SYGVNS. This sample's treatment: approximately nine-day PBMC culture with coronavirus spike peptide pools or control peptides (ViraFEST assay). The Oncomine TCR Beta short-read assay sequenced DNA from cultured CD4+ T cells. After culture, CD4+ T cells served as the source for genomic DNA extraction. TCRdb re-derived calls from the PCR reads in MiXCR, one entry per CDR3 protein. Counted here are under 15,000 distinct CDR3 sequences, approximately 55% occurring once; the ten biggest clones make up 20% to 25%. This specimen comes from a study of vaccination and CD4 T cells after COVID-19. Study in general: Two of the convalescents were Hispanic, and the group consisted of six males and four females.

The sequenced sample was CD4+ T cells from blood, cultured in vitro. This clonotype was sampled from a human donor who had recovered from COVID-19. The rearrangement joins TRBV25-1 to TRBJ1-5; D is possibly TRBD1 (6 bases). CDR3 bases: TGTGCCAGCAGTGTCGTTGGGGTGGGGAGCGGGCAGGGGCATCAGCCCCAGCATTTT. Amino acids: CASSVVGVGSGQGHQPQHF.